Listed below are T cell receptor beta chains from one sample, sequenced in a study of blood T cell repertoires in COVID-19. Assay: immunoSEQ multiplex PCR; the TCRdb copy retains only in-frame clones and omits some. This sample has about 150,000 clones, with around 82% found just once. Sample: peripheral blood. These receptors originate from a woman between 45 and 60 years old with acute or convalescent COVID-19. Both conserved end residues are part of each CDR3. The D gene is left open where the match is weak. Only some rows state a clone size, as once, few, many or a class for expanded clones.

j_call v_call clone_size d_call cdr3_aa cdr3_nt
TRBJ2-7 TRBV18 once NA CASSPEGYEQYF TGTGCCAGCTCACCAGAGGGCTACGAGCAGTACTTC
TRBJ1-3 TRBV6-2/TRBV6-3 NA NA CASSKTRATSGNTIYF TGTGCCAGCAGTAAGACCAGGGCCACGTCGGGAAACACCATATATTTT
TRBJ1-2 TRBV13 NA TRBD1 CASSLGSGGFVPGGYTF TGTGCCAGCAGCTTAGGCTCAGGGGGATTTGTACCGGGCGGCTACACCTTC
TRBJ2-7 TRBV9 NA NA CASSGGGTAAYEQYF TGTGCCAGCAGCGGAGGCGGGACGGCGGCCTACGAGCAGTACTTC
TRBJ1-6 TRBV3-1/TRBV3-2 NA TRBD1 CASSQDVGTAHNSPLHF TGTGCCAGCAGCCAAGATGTCGGGACAGCACATAATTCACCCCTCCACTTT
TRBJ1-2 TRBV6-5 NA NA CASSLLQDYGYTF TGTGCCAGCAGTCTGTTACAGGACTATGGCTACACCTTC
TRBJ2-2 TRBV5-1 NA TRBD2 CASISVAGAGGELFF TGCGCCAGCATAAGTGTAGCGGGGGCCGGCGGGGAGCTGTTTTTT
TRBJ2-5 TRBV7-2 NA TRBD2 CASMASGGEQETQYF TGTGCCAGTATGGCTAGCGGGGGTGAACAAGAGACCCAGTACTTC
TRBJ2-3 TRBV7-3 NA TRBD1 CASSPPGQGGADTQYF TGTGCCAGCAGCCCCCCCGGACAGGGAGGCGCAGATACGCAGTATTTT
TRBJ2-2 TRBV7-2 NA NA CASSSGAAGELFF TGTGCCAGCAGCTCAGGGGCCGCCGGGGAGCTGTTTTTT
TRBJ2-2 TRBV18 NA TRBD1 CASSPPGGGTGELFF TGTGCCAGCTCACCACCAGGGGGCGGCACCGGGGAGCTGTTTTTT
TRBJ2-5 TRBV7-6 NA TRBD2 CASSATSGGAGTQYF TGTGCCAGCAGCGCGACTAGCGGGGGGGCAGGGACCCAGTACTTC
TRBJ2-3 TRBV20-1 NA TRBD1 CSASDPRGPGDTQYF TGCAGTGCTAGTGATCCCAGGGGGCCAGGAGATACGCAGTATTTT
TRBJ1-2 TRBV5-8 NA NA CASSLIHNYGYTF TGTGCCAGCAGCTTGATCCATAACTATGGCTACACCTTC
TRBJ1-2 TRBV19 NA TRBD1 CASGTALSNYGYTF TGTGCCAGTGGGACAGCCCTATCTAACTATGGCTACACCTTC
TRBJ2-7 TRBV7-2 NA NA CASSLRQGWYEQYF TGTGCCAGCAGCTTAAGGCAGGGATGGTACGAGCAGTACTTC
TRBJ1-2 TRBV25-1 NA TRBD1 CASSEIGQVDGYTF TGTGCCAGCAGTGAAATCGGACAGGTCGATGGTTACACCTTC
TRBJ2-5 TRBV24-1 NA TRBD2 CATSDPGRGETQYF TGTGCCACCAGTGATCCCGGGAGGGGAGAGACCCAGTACTTC
TRBJ2-3 TRBV30 NA TRBD2 CAWSGGFTDTQYF TGTGCCTGGTCGGGGGGATTCACAGATACGCAGTATTTT
TRBJ2-1 TRBV9 NA NA CASSALASGYNEQFF TGTGCCAGCAGCGCCCTAGCGTCGGGTTACAATGAGCAGTTCTTC